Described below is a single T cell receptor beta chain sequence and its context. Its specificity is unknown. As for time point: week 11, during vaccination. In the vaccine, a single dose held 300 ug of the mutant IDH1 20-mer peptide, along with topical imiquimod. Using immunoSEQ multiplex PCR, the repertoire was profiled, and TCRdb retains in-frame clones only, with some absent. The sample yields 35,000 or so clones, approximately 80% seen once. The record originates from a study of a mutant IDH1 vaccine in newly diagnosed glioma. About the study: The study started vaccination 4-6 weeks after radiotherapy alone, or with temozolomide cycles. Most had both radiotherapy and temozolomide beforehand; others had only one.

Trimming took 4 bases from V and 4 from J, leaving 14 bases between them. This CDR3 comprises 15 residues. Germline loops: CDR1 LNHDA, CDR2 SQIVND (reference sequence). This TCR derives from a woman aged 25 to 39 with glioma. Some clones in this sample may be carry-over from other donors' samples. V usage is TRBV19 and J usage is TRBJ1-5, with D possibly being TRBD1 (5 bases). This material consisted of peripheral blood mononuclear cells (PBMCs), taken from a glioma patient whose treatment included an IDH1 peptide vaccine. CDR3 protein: CASSKGQGGNQPQHF. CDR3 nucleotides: TGTGCCAGTAGTAAGGGCCAGGGAGGTAATCAGCCCCAGCATTTT.